Listed below are T cell receptor beta chains from one sample, sequenced in a study of T cell responses to AZD1222 COVID-19 vaccine. The table came from immunoSEQ multiplex PCR; TCRdb's copy has only in-frame clones and leaves some out. Of some 170,000 clones listed, approximately 93% are singletons. The sequences come from peripheral blood, collected on day 0 of AZD1222 vaccination. The receptor source for this set is an adult in good health. CDR3s include the opening cysteine and the closing phenylalanine or tryptophan.

CDR3aa,len,v_gene,j_gene
CASSIRSANTEAFF,14,TRBV19,TRBJ1-1
CASSFNGEDGYTF,13,TRBV11-2,TRBJ1-2
CASSRWDRRNEKLFF,15,TRBV5-6,TRBJ1-4
CASRLNRRNQPQHF,14,TRBV28,TRBJ1-5
CASSEFSGFLYEQYF,15,TRBV6-1,TRBJ2-7
CASSAYRDQPQHF,13,TRBV19,TRBJ1-5
CSGETGTSGGGTQYF,15,TRBV29-1,TRBJ2-5
CASSLGYSYEQYF,13,TRBV5-8,TRBJ2-7
CATRQGSGEQYF,12,TRBV25-1,TRBJ2-7
CASSYRTTNEKLFF,14,TRBV6-5,TRBJ1-4
CASSVGGGRAEQYF,14,TRBV2,TRBJ2-7
CASSPAPGAGGYEQYF,16,TRBV5-1,TRBJ2-7
CASSLVRKELFF,12,TRBV28,TRBJ1-4
CASSSPPGTGSNEKLFF,17,TRBV7-2,TRBJ1-4
CASRWSGEGPYEQYF,15,TRBV25-1,TRBJ2-7
CASSLWNTEAFF,12,TRBV5-6,TRBJ1-1
CASTSASVANEKLFF,15,TRBV7-9,TRBJ1-4
CASSIGQVDNQPQHF,15,TRBV7-2,TRBJ1-5
CASSQDESGNTEAFF,15,TRBV3-1/TRBV3-2,TRBJ1-1
CASSRDDRGLTEAFF,15,TRBV4-1,TRBJ1-1
CASSQDYDTGELFF,14,TRBV4-2,TRBJ2-2
CASSLGTGNQPQHF,14,TRBV5-1,TRBJ1-5
CASSEVGRNSYEQYF,15,TRBV6-1,TRBJ2-7
CASSKQGSGANVLTF,15,TRBV19,TRBJ2-6
CASSLAGAGQETQYF,15,TRBV5-4,TRBJ2-5
CASSLSQGTQYF,12,TRBV5-6,TRBJ2-5
CASSYDRGSEKLFF,14,TRBV5-1,TRBJ1-4
CASSARDRYGYTF,13,TRBV9,TRBJ1-2
CASSVNALGEKPYEQYF,17,TRBV6-1,TRBJ2-7
CASSYDRVDYGYTF,14,TRBV5-1,TRBJ1-2
CASSVGMGSYEQYF,14,TRBV9,TRBJ2-7
CASSYKDRSYGYTF,14,TRBV6-5,TRBJ1-2
CASSIGTGGFGYTF,14,TRBV7-8,TRBJ1-2
CASSLDPDSPLHF,13,TRBV5-6,TRBJ1-6
CASSGGQASRGYTF,14,TRBV6-1,TRBJ1-2
CASSQNYLGSTEAFF,15,TRBV4-1,TRBJ1-1
CASSVVGNTEAFF,13,TRBV12-3/TRBV12-4,TRBJ1-1
CASSPVRTGELFF,13,TRBV2,TRBJ2-2
CASSFITYSGNTIYF,15,TRBV5-6,TRBJ1-3
CASSLRGSYYGYTF,14,TRBV9,TRBJ1-2
CASTRQGTGAEAFF,14,TRBV25-1,TRBJ1-1
CASKTQGGTEYGYTF,15,TRBV6-5,TRBJ1-2
CASSQTAQLRTDTQYF,16,TRBV27,TRBJ2-3